This entry is about one TCR beta chain. This specimen comes from a study of technical replicates of blood from a few donors. The CDR3 runs 11 residues. V lost 4 bases and J lost 12, with 10 bases in between. Germline-derived CDR1 and CDR2 are SNHLY and FYNNEI. The repertoire was sequenced with immunoSEQ multiplex PCR; TCRdb's copy has only in-frame clones and lacks some. The data show tens of thousands of clones, roughly 90% seen once. The sequence came from a human donor in good health. Some clones in this sample may be carry-over from other donors' samples. Source material: PBMCs. The chain carries TRBV2 and TRBJ2-1; maybe TRBD1 (6 bases). The CDR3 spells CASSGGPGQFF. The CDR3 region has the DNA TGTGCCAGCAGTGGGGGGCCAGGGCAGTTCTTC.